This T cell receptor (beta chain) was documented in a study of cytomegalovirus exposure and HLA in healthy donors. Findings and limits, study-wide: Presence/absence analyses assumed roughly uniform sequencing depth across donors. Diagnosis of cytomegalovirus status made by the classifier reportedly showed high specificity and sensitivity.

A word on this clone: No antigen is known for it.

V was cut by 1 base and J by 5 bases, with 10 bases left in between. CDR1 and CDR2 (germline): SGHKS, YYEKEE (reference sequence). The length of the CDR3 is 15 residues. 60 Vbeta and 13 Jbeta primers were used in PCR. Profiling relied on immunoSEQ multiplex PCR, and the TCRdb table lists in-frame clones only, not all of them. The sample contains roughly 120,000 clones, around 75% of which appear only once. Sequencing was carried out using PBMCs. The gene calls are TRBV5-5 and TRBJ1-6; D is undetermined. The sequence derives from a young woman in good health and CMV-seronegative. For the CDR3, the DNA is TGTGCCAGCAGCTTGAGCCGCCAAAATAATTCACCCCTCCACTTT. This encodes CASSLSRQNNSPLHF. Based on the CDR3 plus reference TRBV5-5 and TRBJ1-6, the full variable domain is DAGVTQSPTHLIKTRGQQVTLRCSPISGHKSVSWYQQVLGQGPQFIFQYYEKEERGRGNFPDRFSARQFPNYSSELNVNALLLGDSALYLCASSLSRQNNSPLHFGNGTRLTVT.